The 5 T cell receptor beta chains in this list originate from one sample, sequenced in a study of blood T cells in healthy people across ages. The use of a sample-barcoded 5' primer and a J-beta primer mix characterized a second PCR of about 6 to 11 cycles. TCRdb fed the 5' RACE reads into MiXCR, producing one record per CDR3 protein. This sample has 710,000 or so distinct CDR3 sequences; approximately 29% occur once, and the top ten carry 15% to 19%. The sequenced sample was blood. Receptors were obtained from a woman older than 75 in good health.

This clonotype came up a few times. The chain combines TRBV20-1 with TRBJ1-6, with TRBD1 identical over 7 bases. V lost 6 bases, J lost 10 bases, and 6 bases stayed unmatched. The CDR3 runs to 12 residues. From germline, CDR1 is DFQATT and CDR2 SNEGSKA (reference sequence). CDR3 coding DNA: TGCAGTGCCACAGGGGCAGGGTCACCCCTCCACTTT. Translation: CSATGAGSPLHF.

This clonotype was detected a few times. The chain couples TRBV6-1 to TRBJ2-7, with unresolved D. The V gene lost 0 bases and the J gene lost 2 bases, with 8 bases spanning the gap. Germline V gene sequence: CDR1 MNHNS, CDR2 SASEGT. The CDR3 sequence is 14 residues long. In nucleotides, the CDR3 is TGTGCCAGCAGTGAAGCTCGCCGAGCCTACGAGCAGTACTTC. This codes for CASSEARRAYEQYF.

This clonotype was detected ten times or more. The chain links TRBV30 to TRBJ2-1, with 8 bases fitting TRBD2. J lost 5 bases, V lost 2 bases, and 5 bases had no gene match. From germline, CDR1 is GTSNPN and CDR2 SVGIG (reference sequence). The CDR3 sequence is 14 residues long. The CDR3 sequence: CAWSWGGGNNEQFF. The CDR3 bases are TGTGCCTGGAGTTGGGGCGGGGGGAACAATGAGCAGTTCTTC.

The chain employs TRBV10-3 and TRBJ2-2, with a weak D call TRBD2 (5 bases). The CDR3 has 14 amino acids. Germline V gene lookup returns CDR1 ENHRY and CDR2 SYGVKD. The ends were cut back, 2 bases at V and 6 bases at J, with 10 bases in the middle. The CDR3 reads CAISERVGAGELFF. CDR3 DNA sequence: TGTGCCATCAGTGAGCGTGTCGGGGCCGGGGAGCTGTTTTTT.

This clonotype was seen ten or more times. The chain employs TRBV4-2 and TRBJ2-1; TRBD1 aligns across 11 bases. V lost 4 bases, J lost 5 bases, and 4 bases stayed unmatched. This CDR3 is built from 15 residues. CDR1 is LGHNA, CDR2 YNFKEQ, per germline. The CDR3 DNA is TGTGCCAGCAGCCTCGGACAGGGGGCTCACAATGAGCAGTTCTTC. This translates into CASSLGQGAHNEQFF.